This section outlines one TCR beta chain sequence together with its context. After removal of 3 bases from V and 4 bases from J, the junction contained 5 bases not matched to a gene. The CDR3 length is 15 residues. This sample stems from a study of patients and donors after allogeneic stem cell transplantation. TCRdb processed the RT-PCR reads anew with MiXCR; each CDR3 protein has one entry. Here the sample spans about a million distinct CDR3 sequences, approximately 18% being singletons. The sequence came from a human donor who was either an allogeneic HSCT recipient or a stem cell or donor lymphocyte infusion donor (not recorded which). It is not recorded whose cells these are; they may come from a transplant donor. The chain joins TRBV12-3 or TRBV12-4 to TRBJ2-1, with 8 bases matching TRBD2. Material for sequencing was blood, either unsorted or a sorted T cell fraction (not recorded which). CDR3 bases: TGTGCCAGCAGTTTTCGGGGGGGGACTTACAATGAGCAGTTCTTC. It encodes CASSFRGGTYNEQFF.